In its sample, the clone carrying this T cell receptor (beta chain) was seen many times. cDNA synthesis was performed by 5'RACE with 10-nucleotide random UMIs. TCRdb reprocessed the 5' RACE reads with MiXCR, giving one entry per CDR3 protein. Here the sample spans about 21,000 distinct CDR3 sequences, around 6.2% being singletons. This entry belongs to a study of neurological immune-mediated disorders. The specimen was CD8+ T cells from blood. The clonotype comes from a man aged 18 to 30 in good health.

CDR3: CASSRGAPDTYNSPLHF. The CDR3 DNA reads as TGTGCCAGCAGCCGAGGGGCCCCCGACACCTATAATTCACCCCTCCACTTT. The chain links TRBV7-2 to TRBJ1-6; perhaps TRBD1 as D (5 bases). Trimming stripped 5 bases from V and 2 bases from J, with 16 bases between. Per germline, CDR1 SGHTA and CDR2 FQGNSA. This CDR3 is 17 amino acids long.